This T cell receptor (beta chain) was sequenced for a study of OX40 agonist ivuxolimab in advanced cancers. At the level of the study: Patients were infused with ivuxolimab every 2 weeks at 0.01 to 10 mg/kg. Patients receiving dose escalation had hepatocellular carcinoma, melanoma, renal cell or head and neck cancer. Males comprised about 84% of the group, whose mean age was approximately 61 years (range about 20 to 79).

Whole-study findings and limits: Antigen specificity was not determined for the expanded peripheral T cells.

The CDR3 consists of 17 residues. CDR1 is LNHDA, CDR2 SQIVND, per germline (reference sequence). Trimming cost V 5 bases and J 0 bases, with 17 bases left between them. As to this clone: What it binds is unknown.

Here immunoSEQ multiplex PCR was the method, and the copy in TCRdb shows in-frame clones only, minus some. Of nearly 110,000 clones listed, roughly 90% are singletons. The material was CD4+ or CD8+ T cells sorted from blood, obtained in a trial of the OX40 agonist ivuxolimab. The genes are TRBV19 and TRBJ1-5, with D possibly matching TRBD1 (5 bases). This receptor was obtained from an adult with an advanced solid tumor such as melanoma, head and neck, liver or kidney cancer. The CDR3 here is CASSGGAGGYSNQPQHF. In nucleotides, the CDR3 is TGTGCCAGTAGTGGAGGGGCCGGGGGGTATAGCAATCAGCCCCAGCATTTT.